This paragraph covers one T cell receptor (beta chain) sequence. The antigen remains unidentified. The record originates from a study of CD8+ T cells in alopecia areata. Investigators sorted PBMCs to obtain both CD4+ and CD8+ T cells. Reverse transcription of extracted RNA yielded cDNA, which provided the sequencing template. Assay used: immunoSEQ multiplex PCR; TCRdb lists only in-frame clones, some missing. The sample holds about 23,000 clones, around 50% seen once. The V end lost 1 base, the J end lost 2 bases, and 6 bases lay between the germline ends. There are 14 residues in the CDR3. The germline CDR1 and CDR2 sequences are MNHEY and SVGAGI. Study-wide findings and caveats: Whereas mice showed it more clearly, TCR sharing across patients was murkier, possibly because of HLA.

The clonotype originates from a human donor with alopecia areata. The J gene is TRBJ1-5, the V gene TRBV6-5; D ambiguous. Material for sequencing was NKG2D-high CD8+ T cells sorted from blood. In nucleotides, the CDR3 is TGTGCCAGCAGTTACTGGCAGGGCAATCAGCCCCAGCATTTT. Translation gives CASSYWQGNQPQHF.